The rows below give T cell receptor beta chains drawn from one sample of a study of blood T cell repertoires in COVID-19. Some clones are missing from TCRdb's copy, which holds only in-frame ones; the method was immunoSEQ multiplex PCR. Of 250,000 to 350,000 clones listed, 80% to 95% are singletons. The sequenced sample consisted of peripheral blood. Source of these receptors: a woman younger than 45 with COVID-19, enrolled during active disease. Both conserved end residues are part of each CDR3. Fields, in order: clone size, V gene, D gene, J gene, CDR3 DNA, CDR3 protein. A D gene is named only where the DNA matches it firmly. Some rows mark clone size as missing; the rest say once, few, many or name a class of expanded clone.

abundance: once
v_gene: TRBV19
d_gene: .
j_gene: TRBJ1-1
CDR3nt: TGTGCCAGTAGTATAGGTCCAGGGGTGGTCACTGAAGCTTTCTTT
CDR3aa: CASSIGPGVVTEAFF

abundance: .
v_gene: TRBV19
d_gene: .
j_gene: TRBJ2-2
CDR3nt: TGTGCCAGTAGTAAGGGGGTCATGGTCAGGGGATCCTCCGGGGAGCTGTTTTTT
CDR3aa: CASSKGVMVRGSSGELFF

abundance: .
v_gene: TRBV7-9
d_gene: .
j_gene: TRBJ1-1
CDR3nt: TGTGCCAGCACCCGACAGGCAGGGAACACTGAAGCTTTCTTT
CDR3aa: CASTRQAGNTEAFF

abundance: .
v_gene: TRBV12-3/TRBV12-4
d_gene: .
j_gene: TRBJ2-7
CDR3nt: TGTGCCAGCAGTTTAGGTTTCGAGGGCGAGCAGTACTTC
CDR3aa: CASSLGFEGEQYF

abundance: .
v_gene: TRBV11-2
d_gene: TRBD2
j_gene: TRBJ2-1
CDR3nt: TGTGCCAGCAGCTACGGGACTAGCGGGAGAAATGAGCAGTTCTTC
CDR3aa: CASSYGTSGRNEQFF

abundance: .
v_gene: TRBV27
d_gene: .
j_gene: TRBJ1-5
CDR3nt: TGTGCCAGCAGCCTTCGGGGGGTACCTAGCAATCAGCCCCAGCATTTT
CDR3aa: CASSLRGVPSNQPQHF

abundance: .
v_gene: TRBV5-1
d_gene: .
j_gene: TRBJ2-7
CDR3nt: TGCGCCAGCAGCTTGCCCGGGGACTACGAGCAGTACTTC
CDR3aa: CASSLPGDYEQYF

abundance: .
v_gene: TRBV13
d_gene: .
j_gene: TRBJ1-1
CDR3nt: TGTGCCAGCAGCCCCCACCCCCAGGGGAACACTGAAGCTTTCTTT
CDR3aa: CASSPHPQGNTEAFF

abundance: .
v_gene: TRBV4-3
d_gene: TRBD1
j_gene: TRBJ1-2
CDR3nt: TGCGCCAGCAGCCAAGAACCAGGGGGCAACTATGGCTACACCTTC
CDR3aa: CASSQEPGGNYGYTF

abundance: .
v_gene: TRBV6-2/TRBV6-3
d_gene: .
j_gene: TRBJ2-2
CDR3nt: TGTGCCAGCAGCTGGGGGGAGTCGGACGGGGAGCTGTTTTTT
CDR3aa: CASSWGESDGELFF

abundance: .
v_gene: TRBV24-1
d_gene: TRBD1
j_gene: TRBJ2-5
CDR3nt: TGTGCCACCAGTGACCCCTCTAGGACAGGGGAAGAGACCCAGTACTTC
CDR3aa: CATSDPSRTGEETQYF

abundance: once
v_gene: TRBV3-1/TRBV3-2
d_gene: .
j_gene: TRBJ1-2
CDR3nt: TGTGCCAGCAGCCGGCGGGGCGGTAGCTATGGCTACACCTTC
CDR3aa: CASSRRGGSYGYTF

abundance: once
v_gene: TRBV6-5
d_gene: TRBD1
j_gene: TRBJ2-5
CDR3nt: TGTGCCAGCAGCACAGGGACAGGGCACGAGACCCAGTACTTC
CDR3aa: CASSTGTGHETQYF

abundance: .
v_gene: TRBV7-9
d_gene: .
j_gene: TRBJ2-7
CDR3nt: TGTGCAGTCCAGGCTCGGCTCTCCTACGAGCAGTACTTC
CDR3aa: CAVQARLSYEQYF

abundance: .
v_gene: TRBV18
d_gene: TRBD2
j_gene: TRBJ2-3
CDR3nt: TGTGCCAGCTCAAGGGGAGGGACAGATACGCAGTATTTT
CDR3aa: CASSRGGTDTQYF

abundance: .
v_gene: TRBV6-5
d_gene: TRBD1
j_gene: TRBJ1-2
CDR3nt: TGTGCCACGGGGGACAGGGGGCGAATTAGGGATGGCTACACCTTC
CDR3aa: CATGDRGRIRDGYTF

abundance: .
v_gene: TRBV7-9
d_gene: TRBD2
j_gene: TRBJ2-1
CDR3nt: TGTGCCAGCATCCCCGGACTAGCGGGGGGCAATGAGCAGTTCTTC
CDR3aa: CASIPGLAGGNEQFF

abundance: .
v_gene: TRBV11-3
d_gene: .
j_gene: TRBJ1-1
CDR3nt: TGTGCCAGCAGCTTATCCATCGGTGCTGAAGCTTTCTTT
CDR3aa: CASSLSIGAEAFF

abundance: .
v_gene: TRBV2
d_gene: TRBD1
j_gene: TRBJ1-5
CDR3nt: TGTGCCAGCAGTAGACAGGGGGCTGGTCAGCCCCAGCATTTT
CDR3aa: CASSRQGAGQPQHF

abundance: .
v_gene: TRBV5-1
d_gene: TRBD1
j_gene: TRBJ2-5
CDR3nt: TGCGCCAGCAGCTCCCTGACAGGGAGTGGAGAGACCCAGTACTTC
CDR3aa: CASSSLTGSGETQYF

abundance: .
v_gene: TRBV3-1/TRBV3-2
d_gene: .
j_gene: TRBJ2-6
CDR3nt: TGTGCCAGCAGCCAAGCAACTGGGGCCAACGTCCTGACTTTC
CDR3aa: CASSQATGANVLTF

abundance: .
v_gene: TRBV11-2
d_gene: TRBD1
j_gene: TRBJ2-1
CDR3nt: TGTGCCAGCAGCTCTCTCGGGACAGGGGTCTACAATGAGCAGTTCTTC
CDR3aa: CASSSLGTGVYNEQFF

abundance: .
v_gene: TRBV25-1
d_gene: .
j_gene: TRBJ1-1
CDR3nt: TGTGCCAGCAGAGCCCTGAACACTGAAGCTTTCTTT
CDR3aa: CASRALNTEAFF

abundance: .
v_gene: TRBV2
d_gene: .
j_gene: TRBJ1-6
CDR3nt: TGTGCCAGCAGTGAGTACCCCCGGAGACTTAATTCACCCCTCCACTTT
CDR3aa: CASSEYPRRLNSPLHF

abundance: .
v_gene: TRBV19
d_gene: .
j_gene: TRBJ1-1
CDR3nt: TGTGCCAGTAGTATTGCTGACAGACTGAACACTGAAGCTTTCTTT
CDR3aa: CASSIADRLNTEAFF

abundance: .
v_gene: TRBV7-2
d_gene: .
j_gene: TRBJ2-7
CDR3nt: TGTGCCAGCAGCCAACTTTACGAGCAGTACTTC
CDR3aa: CASSQLYEQYF

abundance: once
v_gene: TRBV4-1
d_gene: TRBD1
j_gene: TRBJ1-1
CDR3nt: TGCGCCAGCAGCCAAGCGAGCCAGGGGGCAATGAACACTGAAGCTTTCTTT
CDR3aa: CASSQASQGAMNTEAFF

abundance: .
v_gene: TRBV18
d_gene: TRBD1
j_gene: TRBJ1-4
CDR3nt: TGTGCCAGCTCCCTTGCCGGGACAGGGAATGAAAAACTGTTTTTT
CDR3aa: CASSLAGTGNEKLFF

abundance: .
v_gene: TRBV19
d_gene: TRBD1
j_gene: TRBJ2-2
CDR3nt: TGTGCCAGTAGTATGTGGACAGGGCAAGGTGGGGAGCTGTTTTTT
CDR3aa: CASSMWTGQGGELFF

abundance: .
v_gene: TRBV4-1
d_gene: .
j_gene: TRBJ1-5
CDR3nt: TGCGCCAGCAGCCAGATGACTGAGAATCAGCCCCAGCATTTT
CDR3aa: CASSQMTENQPQHF

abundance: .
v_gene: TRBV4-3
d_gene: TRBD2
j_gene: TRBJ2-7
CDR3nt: TGCGCCAGCAGCCAAGGGCGGGCTAGCGGGGGGTCCTACGAGCAGTACTTC
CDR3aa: CASSQGRASGGSYEQYF

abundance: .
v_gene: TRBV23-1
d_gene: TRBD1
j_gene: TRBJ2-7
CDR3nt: TGCGCCAGCAGTCAAGTCCCCCTGACAGGGGCTTCCTACGAGCAGTACTTC
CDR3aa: CASSQVPLTGASYEQYF

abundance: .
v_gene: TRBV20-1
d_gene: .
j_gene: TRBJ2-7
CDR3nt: TGCAGTGCTAGTAGGCTCGAGGGCGACGAGCAGTACTTC
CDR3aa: CSASRLEGDEQYF

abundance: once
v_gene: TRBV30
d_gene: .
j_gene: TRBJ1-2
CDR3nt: TGTGCCTGGATATCTCCGGGAGGGGGCTACACCTTC
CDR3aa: CAWISPGGGYTF

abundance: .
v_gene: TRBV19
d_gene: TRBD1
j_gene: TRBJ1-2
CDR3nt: TGTGCCAGTAACCGGCCGGACAGGAACTATGGCTACACCTTC
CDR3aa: CASNRPDRNYGYTF

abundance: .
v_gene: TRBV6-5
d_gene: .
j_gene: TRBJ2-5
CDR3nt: TGTGCCACCTCGCGAGAGTTTTTAGAGACCCAGTACTTC
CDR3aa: CATSREFLETQYF

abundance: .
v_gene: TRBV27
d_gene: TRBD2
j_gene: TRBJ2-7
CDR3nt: TGTGCCAGCAGTTTTGGGACTAGCGGGAGCTACGAGCAGTACTTC
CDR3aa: CASSFGTSGSYEQYF

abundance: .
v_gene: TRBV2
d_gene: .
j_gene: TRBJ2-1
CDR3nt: TGTGCCAGCAGTGTGGGGCAGGGGGGCGGATACAATGAGCAGTTCTTC
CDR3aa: CASSVGQGGGYNEQFF

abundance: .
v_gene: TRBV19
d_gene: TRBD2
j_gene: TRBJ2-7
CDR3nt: TGTGCCAGTAGTATCAGGCTAGCGGGGTACGAGCAGTACTTC
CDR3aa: CASSIRLAGYEQYF

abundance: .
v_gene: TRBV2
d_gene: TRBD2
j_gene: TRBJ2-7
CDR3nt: TGTGCCAGCAGTGACCGACTAGCGGGATTTGTGGGGCAGTACTTC
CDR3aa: CASSDRLAGFVGQYF

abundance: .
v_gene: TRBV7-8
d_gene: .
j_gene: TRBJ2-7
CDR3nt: TGTGCCAGCAGCTTAGTGCCAGGGTGGTACGAGCAGTACTTC
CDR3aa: CASSLVPGWYEQYF

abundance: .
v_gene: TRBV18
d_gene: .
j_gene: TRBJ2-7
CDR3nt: TGTGCCAGCTCACCAGAAGGGAGCGAGCAGTACTTC
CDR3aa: CASSPEGSEQYF

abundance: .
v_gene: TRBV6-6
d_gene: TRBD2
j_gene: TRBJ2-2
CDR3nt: TGTGCCAGCCGACGGCGGGAGGGTAACACCGGGGAGCTGTTTTTT
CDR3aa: CASRRREGNTGELFF

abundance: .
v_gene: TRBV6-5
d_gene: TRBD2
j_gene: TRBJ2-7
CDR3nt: TGTGCCAGCAGTTACTTACTAGCGGGGGCACCCTACGAGCAGTACTTC
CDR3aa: CASSYLLAGAPYEQYF

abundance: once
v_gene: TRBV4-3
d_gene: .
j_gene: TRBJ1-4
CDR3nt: TGCGCCAGCAGCCAAGTTGGCGGGGCTAATGAAAAACTGTTTTTT
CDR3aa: CASSQVGGANEKLFF

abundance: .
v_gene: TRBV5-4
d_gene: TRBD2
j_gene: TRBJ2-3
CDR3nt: TGTGCCAGCAGCCTCTATAGCGGGTCCACAGATACGCAGTATTTT
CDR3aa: CASSLYSGSTDTQYF

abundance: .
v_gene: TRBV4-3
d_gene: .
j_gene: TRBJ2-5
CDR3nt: TGCGCCAGCAGCCTCGTCAGGGGTTTAGAGACCCAGTACTTC
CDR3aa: CASSLVRGLETQYF

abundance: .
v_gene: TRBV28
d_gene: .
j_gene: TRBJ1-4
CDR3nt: TGTGCCAGCAGTTTCCAGGGAGGGACTAATGAAAAACTGTTTTTT
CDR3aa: CASSFQGGTNEKLFF

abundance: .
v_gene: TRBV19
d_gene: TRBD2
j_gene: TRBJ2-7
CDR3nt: TGTGCCAGTACCCCTGGGATAGCGGGAGGGCCCTACGAGCAGTACTTC
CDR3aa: CASTPGIAGGPYEQYF

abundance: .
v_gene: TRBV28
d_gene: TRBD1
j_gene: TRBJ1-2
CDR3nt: TGTGCCAGCAGAGACCTTGTGATTACGGAGGGGACAGGTCTGCTTGGCTACACCTTC
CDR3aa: CASRDLVITEGTGLLGYTF

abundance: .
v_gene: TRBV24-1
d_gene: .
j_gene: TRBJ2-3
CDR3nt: TGTGCCACCGGACATTTCACAGATACGCAGTATTTT
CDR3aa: CATGHFTDTQYF

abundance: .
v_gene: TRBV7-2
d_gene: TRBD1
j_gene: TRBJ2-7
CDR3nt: TGTGCCAGCAGCTTCGACAGGGGCTACGAGCAGTACTTC
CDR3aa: CASSFDRGYEQYF